Listed below are T cell receptor beta chains from one sample, sequenced in a study of blood T cell repertoires in COVID-19. TCRdb's copy holds only in-frame clones and misses some; the assay was immunoSEQ multiplex PCR. The profile covers about 110,000 clones, with 83% appearing a single time and roughly 18% taken by the ten largest. Material for sequencing was peripheral blood. All receptors come from a woman in her fifties or sixties with acute or convalescent COVID-19. Both conserved end residues are part of each CDR3. A D gene is named only where the DNA matches it firmly. Not all rows give a size; the values are once, few, many and, for expanded clones, a class.

>TRBD1|NA|TRBV6-5|TRBJ2-7
TGTGCCAGCAGTTACGACAGGGGCGTCGACGAGCAGTACTTC
CASSYDRGVDEQYF
>NA|NA|TRBV5-1|TRBJ2-1
TGCGCCAGCAGCTTACCGACATCGAAGGTCCATGAGCAGTTCTTC
CASSLPTSKVHEQFF
>NA|NA|TRBV6-6|TRBJ1-5
TGTGCCAGCAGCCGAGGAGGGGCGGGGGGGCTGGTGGGCAATCAGCCCCAGCATTTT
CASSRGGAGGLVGNQPQHF
>NA|NA|TRBV7-8|TRBJ1-1
TGTGCCAGCAGCAGCGCAGGGAGGGCTGAAGCTTTCTTT
CASSSAGRAEAFF
>TRBD1|few|TRBV4-2|TRBJ2-1
TGTGCCAGCAGCGCATTATCCGGGACAGGGATCTACAATGAGCAGTTCTTC
CASSALSGTGIYNEQFF
>TRBD1|NA|TRBV7-2|TRBJ1-2
TGTGCCAGCAGCTTAGCACCTGGACAGGGGTCCACCTTC
CASSLAPGQGSTF
>NA|NA|TRBV3-1/TRBV3-2|TRBJ2-3
TGTGCCAGCAGCCATCCCTTTGACGCGGGGGCCACAGATACGCAGTATTTT
CASSHPFDAGATDTQYF
>TRBD1|NA|TRBV28|TRBJ1-1
TGTGCCAGCAGTTTATCCGGCCTCGTGACAGGGGGCAGAACGTCTTTCTTT
CASSLSGLVTGGRTSFF
>TRBD1|few|TRBV19|TRBJ2-2
TGTGCCAGTAGTTACTCCGGGACAGGGATACCACCCGGGGAGCTGTTTTTT
CASSYSGTGIPPGELFF
>TRBD2|NA|TRBV5-4|TRBJ2-3
TGTGCCAGCAGCTTGCCGGGAGGAGTCACAGATACGCAGTATTTT
CASSLPGGVTDTQYF
>TRBD2|NA|TRBV6-5|TRBJ2-1
TGTGCCAGCAGGCCCAGCGGGGGGGCTGGCAATGAGCAGTTCTTC
CASRPSGGAGNEQFF
>NA|NA|TRBV18|TRBJ2-7
TGTGCCTCCGGAGGGACGGACTACGAGCAGTACTTC
CASGGTDYEQYF
>NA|NA|TRBV25-1|TRBJ2-3
TGTGCCAGCAGTGAATGGGTAGGGAGCAGCACAGATACGCAGTATTTT
CASSEWVGSSTDTQYF
>NA|NA|TRBV10-2|TRBJ1-6
TGCGCCAGCAGTGAGTCTGTCGCAGGGTCGTTTTCAAATTCACCCCTCCACTTT
CASSESVAGSFSNSPLHF
>TRBD2|NA|TRBV29-1|TRBJ2-3
TGCAGCGCCCTCCGAAGTAGCGGGAGCAAGGATACGCAGTATTTT
CSALRSSGSKDTQYF
>TRBD2|NA|TRBV28|TRBJ2-2
TGTGCCAGCATACCAGGACTAGCGGGAGTTGGGACCGGGGAGCTGTTTTTT
CASIPGLAGVGTGELFF
>TRBD1|once|TRBV6-5|TRBJ1-1
TGTGCCAGCAGTTTCTACGGGGACAGAGCTGAAGCTTTCTTT
CASSFYGDRAEAFF
>TRBD2|NA|TRBV13|TRBJ2-7
TGTGCCAGCAGCTTAGGCCGAGGGGGGACTAGCGACTACGAGCAGTACTTC
CASSLGRGGTSDYEQYF
>NA|NA|TRBV5-1|TRBJ2-7
TGCGCCAGCAGCTTGGTCAACGAGCAGTACTTC
CASSLVNEQYF
>NA|NA|TRBV28|TRBJ1-3
TGTGCCAGCGCCAGACGGAGCTCTGGAAACACCATATATTTT
CASARRSSGNTIYF
>NA|once|TRBV4-1|TRBJ2-1
TGCGCCAGCAGCCAAGCAGGGTACAATGAGCAGTTCTTC
CASSQAGYNEQFF
>TRBD1|NA|TRBV7-2|TRBJ1-2
TGTGCCAGCAGCTCGCGGACAGGGGGTCGGGGCTACACCTTC
CASSSRTGGRGYTF
>NA|NA|TRBV5-6|TRBJ1-2
TGTGCCAGCAGCGGTGAGGTTAGAGCTAACTATGGCTACACCTTC
CASSGEVRANYGYTF
>NA|NA|TRBV7-8|TRBJ1-5
TGTGCCAGCAGCCCTGGGGGGGTCCGGAATCAGCCCCAGCATTTT
CASSPGGVRNQPQHF
>NA|NA|TRBV5-1|TRBJ2-1
TGCGCCAGCAGCTTGGACGGCTACAATGAGCAGTTCTTC
CASSLDGYNEQFF
>TRBD2|NA|TRBV27|TRBJ2-7
TGTGCCAGCAGGCTAGCGGGAGGGCCCTACGAGCAGTACTTC
CASRLAGGPYEQYF
>TRBD1|NA|TRBV11-2|TRBJ2-7
TGTGCCAGCAGCGGAGGGGGTCTTGGACAGGGACTCGAGCAGTACTTC
CASSGGGLGQGLEQYF
>NA|NA|TRBV11-2|TRBJ2-1
TGTGCCAGCAGCCGCGCCCGAGGAGGACGGGCTTACAATGAGCAGTTCTTC
CASSRARGGRAYNEQFF
>NA|NA|TRBV6-5|TRBJ1-6
TGTGCCAGCAGGACAGTTTATAATTCACCCCTCCACTTT
CASRTVYNSPLHF
>NA|NA|TRBV6-2/TRBV6-3|TRBJ1-1
TGTGCCAGCAGTCGGGGCGGGAGCATGAACACTGAAGCTTTCTTT
CASSRGGSMNTEAFF